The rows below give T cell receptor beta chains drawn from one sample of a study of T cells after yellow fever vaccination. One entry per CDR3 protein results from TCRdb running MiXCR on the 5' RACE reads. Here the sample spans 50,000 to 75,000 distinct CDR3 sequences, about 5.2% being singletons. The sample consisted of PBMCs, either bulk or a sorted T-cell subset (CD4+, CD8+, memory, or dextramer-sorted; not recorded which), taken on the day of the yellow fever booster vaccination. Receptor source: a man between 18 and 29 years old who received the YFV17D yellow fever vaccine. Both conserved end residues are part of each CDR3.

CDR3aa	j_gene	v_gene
CASSFGGPEAFF	TRBJ1-1	TRBV12-3/TRBV12-4
CASSGAGENNEQFF	TRBJ2-1	TRBV11-2
CASSLGKPGWFF	TRBJ2-1	TRBV7-2
CASSLGTPQPQHF	TRBJ1-5	TRBV12-3/TRBV12-4
CASSLGAYRAELNYGYTF	TRBJ1-2	TRBV4-3
CASSYPNTEAFF	TRBJ1-1	TRBV6-2/TRBV6-3
CASSQAIPQTESSYEQYF	TRBJ2-7	TRBV4-1
CASSQEGRGTYEQYF	TRBJ2-7	TRBV14
CASSGGAKNIQYF	TRBJ2-4	TRBV5-5
CASSSGLAGANEQFF	TRBJ2-1	TRBV5-1
CASSQGGQVFWNVLTF	TRBJ2-6	TRBV5-4
CASSLVRAYEQYF	TRBJ2-7	TRBV12-3/TRBV12-4
CASSLATSYEQYF	TRBJ2-7	TRBV11-2
CASKGGELFF	TRBJ2-2	TRBV12-3/TRBV12-4
CASSPGPREAFF	TRBJ1-1	TRBV7-9
CATSPGASSETQYF	TRBJ2-5	TRBV15
CASSQWGAGASTGELFF	TRBJ2-2	TRBV4-1
CASSSRAPGYQETQYF	TRBJ2-5	TRBV6-6
CASSEGQDQYF	TRBJ2-3	TRBV18
CASSFGGSNQPQHF	TRBJ1-5	TRBV5-1
CASSRPGQGPNIQYF	TRBJ2-4	TRBV6-1
CASRRFQETQYF	TRBJ2-5	TRBV5-1
CASSLSGFRNTIYF	TRBJ1-3	TRBV5-1
CAISDRTGGHNEQFF	TRBJ2-1	TRBV10-3
CGVGYYEQFF	TRBJ2-1	TRBV20-1
CASSLAGHTKEKLFF	TRBJ1-4	TRBV5-1
CASSQDAKGERAFF	TRBJ1-1	TRBV4-3
CASSHRGTDTQYF	TRBJ2-3	TRBV3-1
CASSLVKRRTQYF	TRBJ2-3	TRBV7-2
CASSQRLTGSRTEAFF	TRBJ1-1	TRBV4-3
CASSPSGPPSGNTIYF	TRBJ1-3	TRBV18
CAIKASGATDTQYF	TRBJ2-3	TRBV10-3
CASSWGGSTEAFF	TRBJ1-1	TRBV10-2
CASSQDAGTYNEQFF	TRBJ2-1	TRBV3-1
CAVGTSGNNEQFF	TRBJ2-1	TRBV24-1
CASSLGLAGGSDTQYF	TRBJ2-3	TRBV12-3/TRBV12-4
CASSFRDGGGPQETQYF	TRBJ2-5	TRBV12-3/TRBV12-4
CASSGVGSVAVTDTQYF	TRBJ2-3	TRBV7-9
CASSSGPYPEAFF	TRBJ1-1	TRBV11-2
CASSEYFASNQPQHF	TRBJ1-5	TRBV6-1
CASSGYNEQFF	TRBJ2-1	TRBV9
CASRYGTGGYNEQFF	TRBJ2-1	TRBV25-1
CASSYPPPQRVIQYF	TRBJ2-4	TRBV6-2/TRBV6-3
CASSSTAYSNQPQHF	TRBJ1-5	TRBV6-5
CASSLSGNEQFF	TRBJ2-1	TRBV5-1
CASSYGSGSSYNEQFF	TRBJ2-1	TRBV6-5
CSVVTPGGLYEQYF	TRBJ2-7	TRBV29-1
CASSLSSGHNYGYTF	TRBJ1-2	TRBV27
CASSQGGIAPRVPQHF	TRBJ1-5	TRBV4-1
CASSLGDVGNQPQHF	TRBJ1-5	TRBV5-1
CASSLEGGGARETKYF	TRBJ2-5	TRBV5-1
CASSQFRQAVTEAFF	TRBJ1-1	TRBV4-3
CASSSDSGANVLTF	TRBJ2-6	TRBV7-3
CASSRPGQKNIQYF	TRBJ2-4	TRBV12-3/TRBV12-4
CSGQSYNEQFF	TRBJ2-1	TRBV29-1
CASREWDRSTDTQYF	TRBJ2-3	TRBV2
CSVAGTGANNQPQHF	TRBJ1-5	TRBV29-1
CASSQEGTSGVETQYF	TRBJ2-5	TRBV4-1
CASSLPRDRGFF	TRBJ2-1	TRBV12-3/TRBV12-4